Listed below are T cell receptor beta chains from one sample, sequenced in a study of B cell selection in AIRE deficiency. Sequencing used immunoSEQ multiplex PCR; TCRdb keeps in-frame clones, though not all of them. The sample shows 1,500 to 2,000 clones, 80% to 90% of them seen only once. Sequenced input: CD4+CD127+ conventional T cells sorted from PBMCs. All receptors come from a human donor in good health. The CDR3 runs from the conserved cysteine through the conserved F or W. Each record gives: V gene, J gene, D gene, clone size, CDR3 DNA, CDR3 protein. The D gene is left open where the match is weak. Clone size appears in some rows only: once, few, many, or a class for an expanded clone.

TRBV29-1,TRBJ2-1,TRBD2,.,TGCAGCGTGGCGGGGGGTAGCGGGACTGCCTACAATGAGCAGTTCTTC,CSVAGGSGTAYNEQFF
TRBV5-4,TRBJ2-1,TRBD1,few,TGTGCCAGCAGCCTAGGGACAGGGGGAGTTCTGTATGAGCAGTTCTTC,CASSLGTGGVLYEQFF
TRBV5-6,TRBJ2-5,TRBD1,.,TGTGCCAGCAGCAGGACAGGACGAAGGACCCAAGAGACCCAGTACTTC,CASSRTGRRTQETQYF
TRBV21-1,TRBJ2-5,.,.,TGTGCCAGCAGTGGGCACGGCTACACTTTCTCTGAGACCCAGTACTTC,CASSGHGYTFSETQYF
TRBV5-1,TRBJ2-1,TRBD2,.,TGCGCCAGCAGCTTGGTGGCGGGAGCAGGCTATGAGCAGTTCTTC,CASSLVAGAGYEQFF
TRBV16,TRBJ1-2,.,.,TGTGCCAGCAGCCAATTTCTGGGCGGGGGCTACACCTTC,CASSQFLGGGYTF
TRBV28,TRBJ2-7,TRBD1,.,TGTGCCAGCAGGGGGACAGAGAGATACGAGCAGTACTTC,CASRGTERYEQYF
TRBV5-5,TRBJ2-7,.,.,TGTGCCAGCAGCTTACAAAGTCCCTTGGACGAGCAGTACTTC,CASSLQSPLDEQYF
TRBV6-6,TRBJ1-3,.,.,TGTGCCAGCAGTTCCTTGGGCCCATCTGGAAACACCATATATTTT,CASSSLGPSGNTIYF
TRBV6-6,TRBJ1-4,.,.,TGTGCCAGCAGTTACCCCTGGTCCAGGGCGAATGAAAAACTGTTTTTT,CASSYPWSRANEKLFF
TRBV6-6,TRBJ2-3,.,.,TGTGCCAGCAGTTACCATACGGGGATCACAGATACGCAGTATTTT,CASSYHTGITDTQYF
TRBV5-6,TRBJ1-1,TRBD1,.,TGTGCCAGCAGCCGCCTCACAGGGGGCACTGAAGCTTTCTTT,CASSRLTGGTEAFF
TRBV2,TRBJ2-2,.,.,TGTGCCAGCAGGGGACCCGGACGGACCGGGGAGCTGTTTTTT,CASRGPGRTGELFF
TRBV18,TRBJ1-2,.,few,TGTGCCAGCTCACCAGGAGAGGGCTATGGCTACACCTTC,CASSPGEGYGYTF
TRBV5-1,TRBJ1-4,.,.,TGCGCCAGCAGCTTGGATGTGGGTGAAAAACTGTTTTTT,CASSLDVGEKLFF
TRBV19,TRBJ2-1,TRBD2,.,TGTGCCAGTAGTATTCAGCGGGGAACATACAATGAGCAGTTCTTC,CASSIQRGTYNEQFF
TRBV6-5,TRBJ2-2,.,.,TGTGCCAGCAGTTACTCGTTCGGGGGAAACACCGGGGAGCTGTTTTTT,CASSYSFGGNTGELFF
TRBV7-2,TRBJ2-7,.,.,TGTGCCAGCAGCTTAGGGTTCAGGTATTACGAGCAGTACTTC,CASSLGFRYYEQYF
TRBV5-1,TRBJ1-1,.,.,TGCGCCAGCAGCTTGGTTACTAGGGACACTGAAGCTTTCTTT,CASSLVTRDTEAFF
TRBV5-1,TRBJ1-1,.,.,TGCGCCAGCAGCTCGACAGGGAACACTGAAGCTTTCTTT,CASSSTGNTEAFF
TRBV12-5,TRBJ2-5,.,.,TGTGCTAGTGGCCAGACAGGAAAACAAGAGACCCAGTACTTC,CASGQTGKQETQYF
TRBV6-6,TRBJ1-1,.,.,TGTGCCAGCAGTTACCCTGACGGGCTGAACACTGAAGCTTTCTTT,CASSYPDGLNTEAFF
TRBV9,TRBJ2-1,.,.,TGTGCCAGCAGCGTAGGAAAGGGACGGATCGATGAGCAGTTCTTC,CASSVGKGRIDEQFF
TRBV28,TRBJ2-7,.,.,TGTGCCAGCAGTTTAGGAGTAGTGTCCTACGAGCAGTACTTC,CASSLGVVSYEQYF
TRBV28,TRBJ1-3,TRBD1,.,TGTGCCAGCAGTGGCAACAGGGGAACTGGAAACACCATATATTTT,CASSGNRGTGNTIYF
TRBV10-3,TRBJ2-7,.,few,TGTGCCATCAGTACCAACTCCTACGAGCAGTACTTC,CAISTNSYEQYF
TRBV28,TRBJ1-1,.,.,TGTGCCAGCAGTCCCCTTAGCCCCGGGCACACTGAAGCTTTCTTT,CASSPLSPGHTEAFF
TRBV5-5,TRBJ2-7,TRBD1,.,TGTGCCAGCAGCTCACAGGGGGCTTATGAGCAGTACTTC,CASSSQGAYEQYF
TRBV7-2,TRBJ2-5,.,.,TGTGCCAGCAGCCAAGGACAGATCCAAGAGACCCAGTACTTC,CASSQGQIQETQYF
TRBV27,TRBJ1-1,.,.,TGTGCCAGCAGTTTGGACGGCCTCGGAACTGAAGCTTTCTTT,CASSLDGLGTEAFF
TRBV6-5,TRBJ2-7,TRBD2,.,TGTGCCAGCAGTTATGGGACTAGAGCCTACGAGCAGTACTTC,CASSYGTRAYEQYF
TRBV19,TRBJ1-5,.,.,TGTGCCAGTAGTATAGACAGGATGGGCAATCAGCCCCAGCATTTT,CASSIDRMGNQPQHF
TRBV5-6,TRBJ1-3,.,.,TGTGCCAGCAGCTTCCGTGTGGGCTCTGGAAACACCATATATTTT,CASSFRVGSGNTIYF
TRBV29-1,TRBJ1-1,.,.,TGCAGCATTACTGTGGCAGGGGACACTGAAGCTTTCTTT,CSITVAGDTEAFF
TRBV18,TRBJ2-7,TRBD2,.,TGTGCCAGCTCACCTAGGAGCGGGAGTTCCTACGAGCAGTACTTC,CASSPRSGSSYEQYF